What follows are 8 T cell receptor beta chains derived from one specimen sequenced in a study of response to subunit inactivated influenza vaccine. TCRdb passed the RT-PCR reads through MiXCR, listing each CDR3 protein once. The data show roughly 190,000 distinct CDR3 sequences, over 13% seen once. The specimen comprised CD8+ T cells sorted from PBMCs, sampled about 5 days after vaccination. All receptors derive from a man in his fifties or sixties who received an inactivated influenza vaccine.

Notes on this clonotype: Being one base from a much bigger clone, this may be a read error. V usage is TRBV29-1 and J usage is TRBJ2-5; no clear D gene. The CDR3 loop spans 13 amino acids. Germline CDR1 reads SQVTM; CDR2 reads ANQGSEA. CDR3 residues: CSVESRLEETRYF. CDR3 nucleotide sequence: TGCAGCGTTGAGTCCCGGCTAGAGGAGACCCGGTACTTC. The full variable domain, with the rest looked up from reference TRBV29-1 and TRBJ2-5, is SAVISQKPSRDICQRGTSLTIQCQVDSQVTMMFWYRQQPGQSLTLIATANQGSEATYESGFVIDKFPISRPNLTFSTLTVSNMSPEDSSIYLCSVESRLEETRYFGPGTRLLVL.

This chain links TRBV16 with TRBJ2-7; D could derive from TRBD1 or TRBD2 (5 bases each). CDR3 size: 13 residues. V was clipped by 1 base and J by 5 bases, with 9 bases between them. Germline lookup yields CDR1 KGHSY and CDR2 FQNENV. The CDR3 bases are TGTGCCAGCAGCCAATTGAGGGGCCACGAGCAGTACTTC. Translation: CASSQLRGHEQYF.

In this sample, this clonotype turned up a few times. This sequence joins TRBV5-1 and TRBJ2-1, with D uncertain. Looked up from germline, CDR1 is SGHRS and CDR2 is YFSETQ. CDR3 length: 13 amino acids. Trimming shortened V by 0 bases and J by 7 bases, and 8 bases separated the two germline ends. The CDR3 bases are TGCGCCAGCAGCTTGGTTTCCCGGAATGAGCAGTTCTTC. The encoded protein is CASSLVSRNEQFF.

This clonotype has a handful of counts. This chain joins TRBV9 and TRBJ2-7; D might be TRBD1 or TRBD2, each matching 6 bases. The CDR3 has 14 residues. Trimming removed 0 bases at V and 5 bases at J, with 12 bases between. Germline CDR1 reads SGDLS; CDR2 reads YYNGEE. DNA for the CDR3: TGTGCCAGCAGCGTAGCGGGGGCGCAAGACGAGCAGTACTTC. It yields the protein CASSVAGAQDEQYF.

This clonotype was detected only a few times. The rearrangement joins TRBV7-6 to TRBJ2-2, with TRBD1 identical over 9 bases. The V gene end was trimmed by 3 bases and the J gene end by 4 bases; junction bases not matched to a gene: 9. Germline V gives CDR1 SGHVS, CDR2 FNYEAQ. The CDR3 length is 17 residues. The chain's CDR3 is CASSLGGQGRSTGELFF. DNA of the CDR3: TGTGCCAGCAGCTTGGGGGGACAGGGTCGTAGCACCGGGGAGCTGTTTTTT.

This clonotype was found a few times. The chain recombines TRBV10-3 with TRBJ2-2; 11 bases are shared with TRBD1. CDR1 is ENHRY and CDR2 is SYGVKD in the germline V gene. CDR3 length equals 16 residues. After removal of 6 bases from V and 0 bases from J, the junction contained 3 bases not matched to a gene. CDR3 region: CAISSGQGANTGELFF. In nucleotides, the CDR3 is TGTGCCATCAGCTCGGGACAGGGGGCGAACACCGGGGAGCTGTTTTTT.

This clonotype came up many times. The chain's CDR3 is CASSQERLAVYNEQFF. CDR3 coding DNA: TGCGCCAGCAGCCAGGAAAGACTAGCGGTTTACAATGAGCAGTTCTTC. The chain links TRBV4-3 to TRBJ2-1; TRBD2 matches at 9 bases. Germline V CDR1 and CDR2: LGHNA, YSLEER. The CDR3 extends over 16 amino acids. J lost 4 bases, V lost 3 bases, and 7 bases had no gene match.

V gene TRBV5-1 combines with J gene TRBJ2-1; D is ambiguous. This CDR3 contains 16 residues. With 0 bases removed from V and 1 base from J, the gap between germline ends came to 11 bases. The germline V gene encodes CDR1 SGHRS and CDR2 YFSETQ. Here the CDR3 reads CASSLAPSNSYNEQFF. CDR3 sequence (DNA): TGCGCCAGCAGCTTGGCTCCGTCTAATTCCTACAATGAGCAGTTCTTC.